This T cell receptor beta chain was documented in a study of spatial heterogeneity in lung cancer. Time point specified: blood at routine non-recurrence follow-up after resection. Sequencing was performed on whole RNA extracted from tumor and nontumor lung tissue, or from frozen PBMC, and the material was left unsorted. TCRdb ran MiXCR on the 5' RACE reads and lists one entry per CDR3 protein. This sample has about 120,000 distinct CDR3 sequences, with approximately 12% found just once. Trimming stripped 0 bases from V and 4 bases from J, with 10 bases between. The CDR3 totals 15 residues. Germline V gives CDR1 SGHRS, CDR2 YFSETQ.

This receptor was obtained from a male donor with early-stage non-small cell lung cancer. Sequencing used PBMCs, obtained at follow-up. The V gene is TRBV5-1, the J gene TRBJ2-2, with D perhaps TRBD1 (5 bases). For the CDR3, the DNA is TGCGCCAGCAGCTTGGGGGGCTCTAGCACCGGGGAGCTGTTTTTT. This gives the protein CASSLGGSSTGELFF.